The clone carrying this TCR beta chain was observed at least ten times. Data came from immunoSEQ multiplex PCR; TCRdb stores just in-frame clones and leaves some out. The repertoire consists of roughly 10,000 clones, with 31% occurring once and the leading ten covering 5.3%. These data originate in a study of graft-versus-host responses after intestinal transplantation. Study context: Recipients were given multivisceral, liver-intestinal, or isolated intestinal transplants. The recipients all started with anti-thymocyte globulin induction and then took tacrolimus and steroids for 3 to 4 years.

Study-wide points: Investigators detected GvH clones in recipient marrow, with some emerging earlier in ileum or blood.

The CDR3 is made up of 15 amino acids. Trimming removed 0 bases at V and 1 base at J, with 11 bases between. Germline CDR1 SGHRS, CDR2 YFSETQ. CD4 and CD8 responders that proliferated in the reaction were FACS-sorted. The sequence came from a human patient who was an organ donor for intestinal transplantation. The chain recombines TRBV5-1 with TRBJ2-7; D may be TRBD1 (7 bases). This sample comprised alloreactive CD4+ T cells from a mixed lymphocyte reaction culture, obtained before transplantation. As for subset: CFSE-low proliferating T cells sorted from roughly six-day pre-transplant mixed lymphocyte reaction (GvH or HvG direction). CDR3 protein: CASSLGAGGSYEQYF. CDR3 bases: TGCGCCAGCAGCTTGGGGGCAGGGGGGTCCTACGAGCAGTACTTC.